This TCR beta chain was documented in a study of CD8+ T cells in alopecia areata (dated by TCRdb to the late 2010s). The study in broad terms: Treated patients were enrolled in an open-label pilot trial of oral tofacitinib, 5 to 10 mg twice daily, for moderate-to-severe alopecia areata. In both human patients and the C3H/HeJ mouse model, the study applied high-throughput TCRbeta sequencing to look at T cell clonal expansion in alopecia areata. TCRbeta CDR3 regions were amplified by immunoSEQ multiplex PCR using 35 Vbeta forward and 13 Jbeta reverse primers. Scalp clonality was compared among normal scalp (n=4), patchy alopecia areata scalp (n=8), and alopecia totalis/universalis scalp (n=8). Tofacitinib was administered for 6 to 18 months, and 6 months of follow-up off drug were then conducted to assess delayed response and recurrence. The RNA source kit depended on sample type: the PAXgene miRNA kit for fixed scalp, the miRNeasy kit for PBMCs, and the RNeasy kit for mouse skin. On the human side, TCRbeta sequencing was run on scalp tissue and on sorted CD4+ and CD8+ peripheral blood T cells from healthy controls and from alopecia areata patients with either patchy or totalis/universalis disease. Biopsies were taken from tofacitinib-treated patients at baseline and at 4 and 24 weeks of treatment, and a later scalp biopsy was taken in several of the tofacitinib-treated patients.

The germline V gene supplies CDR1 SNHLY and CDR2 FYNNEI. The cysteine opens and the phenylalanine closes a CDR3 of 16 amino acids. Kept here is only the CDR3 DNA, which spans 48 bases and is read in frame from base 1. Trimming takes 9 bases from V and 3 bases from J, and the germline ends sit 23 bases apart. What this sample's time point label stands for: baseline before oral tofacitinib. Lesional scalp punch biopsies and peripheral blood were obtained from alopecia areata patients. PBMCs were isolated by density centrifugation and stained for CD3, CD4 and CD8, after which CD4+ and CD8+ T cells were sorted on a FACSAria. Points the paper makes about the study in general: Compared with normal scalp, lesional scalp, particularly in alopecia totalis/universalis, had higher clonality and more expanded CD8+ clones, which suggests antigenic drive. Resident alphabeta T cells in normal human skin are also sequenced, complicating scalp TCR repertoire analysis, unlike mouse skin dominated by gammadelta T cells. Shared TCR sequences between patients were less evident than in mice, which may be partly attributable to HLA diversity in the patient population.

The library was generated by the immunoSEQ multiplex PCR assay. RNA was extracted from all samples and reverse transcribed into cDNA, which served as template for TCR sequencing. SuperScript III was used for first-strand cDNA synthesis, primed with a 2:1 mix of oligo-dT and random hexamers. Amplification bias was assessed with a synthetic immune receptor repertoire, and residual bias was removed computationally. Turning to the authors' computational methods: Raw reads were preprocessed to remove errors, and CDR3 was defined according to IMGT conventions as the region from the conserved cysteine to phenylalanine. Clonality was calculated as 1 minus Shannon entropy normalized by log2 of the number of productive unique TCRs. CD4 or CD8 identity of scalp clones was inferred by cross-referencing scalp TCRbeta sequences with sorted blood CD4 and CD8 repertoires. TCRdb stores this immuneACCESS table with in-frame sequences only. Part of the clones is absent; in the studies checked, under half of the shortfall reflects unresolved V genes, and no reason is known for the rest. For V, J and clone size, that table is used; D and trimming come from the DNA. This sample is represented by about 150,000 clones; 40% to 60% of them were singletons. Of the sample, roughly a fifth falls within the top ten clones.

Notes on this clone: Its recognized antigen is unknown. The record has no base qualities; no much larger clone is one base away.

The chain is encoded by TRBV2 joined to TRBJ1-1; perhaps TRBD1 is the D gene, with 5 bases matching. This TCR came from a human donor with alopecia areata. The material sequenced was CD8+ T cells sorted from blood, taken at week 0. The DNA sequence is TGTGCCAGAGCGTCGATGAGCGGGACGTCGGACACTGAAGCTTTCTTT. Translated, it gives CARASMSGTSDTEAFF.